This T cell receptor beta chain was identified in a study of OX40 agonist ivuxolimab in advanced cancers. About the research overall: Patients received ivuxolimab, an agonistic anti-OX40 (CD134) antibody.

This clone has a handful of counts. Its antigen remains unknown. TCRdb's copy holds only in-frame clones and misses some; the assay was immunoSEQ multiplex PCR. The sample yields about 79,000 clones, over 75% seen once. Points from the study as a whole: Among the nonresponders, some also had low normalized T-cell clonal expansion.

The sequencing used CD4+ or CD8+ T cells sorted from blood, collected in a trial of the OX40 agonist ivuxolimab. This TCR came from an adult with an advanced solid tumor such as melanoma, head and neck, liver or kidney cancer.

The CDR3 bases are TGTGCCAGCAGTTTCCTGTCGCCGGCTAGCGGCCACAATGAGCAGTTCTTC. This encodes CASSFLSPASGHNEQFF. The rearrangement links TRBV27 to TRBJ2-1; 7 nucleotides align to TRBD2. Germline CDR1 MNHEY, CDR2 SMNVEV (reference sequence). The V gene end was trimmed by 3 bases and the J gene end by 5 bases; junction bases not matched to a gene: 13. The CDR3 sequence is 17 residues long.